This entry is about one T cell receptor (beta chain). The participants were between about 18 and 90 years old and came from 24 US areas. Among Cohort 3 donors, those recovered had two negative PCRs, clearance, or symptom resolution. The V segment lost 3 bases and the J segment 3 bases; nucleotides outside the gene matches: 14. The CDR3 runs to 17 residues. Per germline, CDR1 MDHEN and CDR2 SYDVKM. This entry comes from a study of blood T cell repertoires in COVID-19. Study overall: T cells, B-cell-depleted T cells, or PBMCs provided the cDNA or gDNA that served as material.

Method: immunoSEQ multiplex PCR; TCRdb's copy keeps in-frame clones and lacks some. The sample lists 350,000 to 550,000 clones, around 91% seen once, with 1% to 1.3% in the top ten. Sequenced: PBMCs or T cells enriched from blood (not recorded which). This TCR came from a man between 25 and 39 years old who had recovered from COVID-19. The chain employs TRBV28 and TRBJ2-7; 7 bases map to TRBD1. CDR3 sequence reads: CASSLIPGGTVSYEQYF. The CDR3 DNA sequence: TGTGCCAGCAGTTTGATCCCGGGTGGGACAGTGAGCTACGAGCAGTACTTC.